This T cell receptor (beta chain) was retrieved from a study of naive and memory T cell subsets. The beta constant-region primer was an equimolar mix of two oligonucleotides covering TRBC1 and TRBC2. MiXCR, run by TCRdb on the UMI-ligation and nested PCR reads, gives a single entry per CDR3 protein. The data contain around 40,000 distinct CDR3 sequences, about an eighth of them singletons. Points from the study as a whole: TCR abundance followed a power law differing between naive and memory subsets. TCR counts from RNA may reflect activation-linked expression changes.

CDR3 size: 12 residues. Germline V gives CDR1 DFQATT, CDR2 SNEGSKA (reference sequence). Cells stained for CD3, CD4, CD8, CD45RA, CD27 and viability were sorted into four CD45RA/CD27 subsets. Turning to this clonotype: Its antigen is still unknown. One end of the junction fails to match germline, which may point to a read error.

This clonotype was obtained from a human donor in good health. Sequenced input: effector memory CD4+ T cells from blood. Subset indicated: effector memory, CD45RA- CD27-. The rearrangement joins TRBV20-1 to TRBJ2-1; 11 bases map to TRBD2. The CDR3, as DNA: TGCAGTGCTACCGGGACTAGCGGCCACATGGGGTTC. Translating gives CSATGTSGHMGF.